The sequence of this T cell receptor beta chain was determined in a study of T-cell reconstitution after alpha-beta-depleted transplantation in children. This CDR3 contains 16 residues. CDR1 ENHRY and CDR2 SYGVKD come from the germline V gene. The ends lost 5 bases at V and 4 bases at J; junction bases unmatched: 7. Study-wide points: Newly made T cells mostly supplied T-cell counts and diversity one year after transplant. Diversity of TCRbeta at day 60 was high in some patients, arising from surviving recipient T cells and thymic progenitors. It was reported that alpha-beta T cells came from several hundred expanded graft clones (about two months after transplant).

Unique molecular identifiers were incorporated when the TCRbeta library was constructed. One entry per CDR3 protein, called by TCRdb with MiXCR from the PCR reads. The table records some 600,000 distinct CDR3 sequences, roughly 13% of them present only once. This clonotype came up many times. Its cognate antigen is unknown. Specimen: PBMCs, mostly from graft donor cells, collected 360 days after TCRalphabeta/CD19-depleted stem cell transplant. The receptor was derived from a male patient younger than 18 who had a stem cell transplant for acute myeloid leukemia, so the T cells may come from the graft donor. The chain links TRBV10-3 to TRBJ2-3; 12 bases match TRBD2. In DNA form, the CDR3 reads TGTGCCATCAGTCCGCAGACTAGCGGGAGCTCAGATACGCAGTATTTT. This codes for CAISPQTSGSSDTQYF.